This entry describes one T cell receptor (beta chain). Germline V gives CDR1 SGHNT, CDR2 YENEEA. With 1 base removed from V and 6 bases from J, the gap between germline ends came to 12 bases. The CDR3 runs to 14 residues. The record originates from a study of blood T cell repertoires in COVID-19. For the study at large: PBMCs, B-cell-depleted T cells, or T cells were the source of the cDNA or gDNA that made up the material.

In the source study's methods: Estimates of nucleated cell counts were drawn from the amplification of reference gene primers. Sequenced by immunoSEQ multiplex PCR; TCRdb stores in-frame clones only, minus some. That table gives V, J and clone size, and the DNA gave D and trimming. The table lists fewer than 45,000 clones, around 80% of them singletons. The specimen was peripheral blood. This receptor was obtained from a man in his sixties with acute or convalescent COVID-19. V gene TRBV11-3 combines with J gene TRBJ1-2, with D possibly being TRBD1 (6 bases). The CDR3 sequence is CASSLGTGRDGYTF. DNA of the CDR3: TGTGCCAGCAGCTTAGGAACAGGGAGAGATGGCTACACCTTC.